This T cell receptor beta chain was sequenced during a study of cytomegalovirus exposure and HLA in healthy donors. The wider study: As released early, the data held some 85 million unique TCRs from HLA-typed donors.

Points on this clone: The antigen is undetermined.

The CDR3 contains 15 residues. V lost 8 bases and J 0 bases, leaving 11 bases between the germline ends. CDR1 and CDR2 (germline): MNHNS, SASEGT. Study-level results: Segments of the TCR beta V type were, in most cases, productive about 87% or about 30% of the time in an earlier analysis. Both high specificity and high sensitivity reportedly marked the classifier's diagnosis of cytomegalovirus status.

Primers: 60 Vbeta forward and 13 Jbeta reverse. Only in-frame clones appear in the TCRdb table, and some are missing; sequencing was by immunoSEQ multiplex PCR. Of 95,000 to 150,000 clones in the sample, less than 85% were seen once. The chain links TRBV6-1 to TRBJ2-6; D not resolved. The sequenced sample consisted of PBMCs. The receptor was derived from a man between 18 and 35 years old in good health and CMV-seropositive. Written as DNA, the CDR3 is TGTGCCAGCTCTCCGGGTGGCTCTGGGGCCAACGTCCTGACTTTC. It translates to CASSPGGSGANVLTF.